The 30 T cell receptor beta chains below were found in one sample sequenced in a study of OX40 agonist ivuxolimab in advanced cancers. Measured with immunoSEQ multiplex PCR; TCRdb has only the in-frame clones, and not every one. Among about 86,000 clones listed, about 90% were seen once. The sample in question was CD4+ or CD8+ T cells sorted from blood, obtained in a trial of the OX40 agonist ivuxolimab. Receptors were obtained from an adult with an advanced solid tumor such as melanoma, head and neck, liver or kidney cancer.

The chain employs TRBV27 and TRBJ2-1; TRBD2 is a possible D gene (6 bases). Trimming pared 6 bases from V and 3 bases from J, leaving 12 bases between. The CDR3 has 14 residues. Germline assignment: CDR1 MNHEY and CDR2 SMNVEV (reference sequence). The CDR3 coding sequence is TGTGCCAGCAGCCGGGAGTATCACTACAATGAGCAGTTCTTC. It codes for CASSREYHYNEQFF.

This clone was observed a single time. The chain employs TRBV18 and TRBJ1-1; TRBD1 is a possible D gene (5 bases). Germline loops: CDR1 KGHSH, CDR2 LQKENI. Deletions cut 5 bases from V and 3 bases from J, with 13 bases between. This CDR3 is 14 amino acids long. The CDR3 nucleotides are TGTGCCAGCTCATCCGACGCGGGGGACACTGAAGCTTTCTTT. As protein: CASSSDAGDTEAFF.

The chain employs TRBV27 and TRBJ2-7, with D tentatively TRBD2 (6 bases). The CDR3 is 17 residues long. V lost 6 bases and J 6 bases, leaving 27 bases between the germline ends. CDR1 is MNHEY and CDR2 is SMNVEV in the germline V gene (reference sequence). The CDR3 DNA follows: TGTGCCAGCAGATCAACCATGCCACGGGAACCCGGGGGCGAGCAGTACTTC. This encodes CASRSTMPREPGGEQYF.

This clone came up once. V is TRBV6-5 and J is TRBJ1-2; the D is unclear. Germline V lookup: CDR1 MNHEY, CDR2 SVGAGI. CDR3 length: 13 amino acids. Trimming removed 3 bases from V and 2 bases from J, with 7 bases in between. The CDR3 loop reads CASSYGENYGYTF. DNA for the CDR3: TGTGCCAGCAGTTATGGGGAAAACTATGGCTACACCTTC.

Written as DNA, the CDR3 is TGTGCCAGTAGTCCAGGTGGAGGGGCCTACGAGCAGTACTTC. Amino acids: CASSPGGGAYEQYF. The V gene is TRBV19, the J gene TRBJ2-7; D may be TRBD2 (6 bases). The CDR3 consists of 14 residues. The germline V and J ends were trimmed by 5 bases and 2 bases, with 13 bases remaining between them. From germline, CDR1 is LNHDA and CDR2 SQIVND (reference sequence).

J is TRBJ1-4 and V is TRBV27, with unresolved D. Germline V CDR1 and CDR2: MNHEY, SMNVEV (reference sequence). Between the trimmed V and J ends, which lost 6 bases and 8 bases, there was a span of 10 bases. The CDR3 has 12 residues. The DNA of the CDR3 is TGTGCCAGCAGGGGAGTCGGGGAAAAACTGTTTTTT. Amino acids: CASRGVGEKLFF.

The chain is built from TRBV6-5 and TRBJ2-6, with a weak D call TRBD1 (5 bases). V lost 6 bases and J lost 0, with 9 bases in between. The CDR3 loop spans 15 amino acids. Germline-derived CDR1 and CDR2 are MNHEY and SVGAGI. CDR3 nucleotide sequence: TGTGCCAGCAGAACAGGTAGCTCTGGGGCCAACGTCCTGACTTTC. It is translated as CASRTGSSGANVLTF.

The J gene is TRBJ1-1, the V gene TRBV18; D gene uncertain. This CDR3 spans 14 amino acids. Germline CDR1 reads KGHSH; CDR2 reads LQKENI. V shed 4 bases and J shed 2 bases, with 11 bases lying between them. DNA of the CDR3: TGTGCCAGCTCACAAAATGCCAGAAACACTGAAGCTTTCTTT. It specifies CASSQNARNTEAFF.

The chain combines TRBV19 with TRBJ2-7, with D possibly being TRBD1 (5 bases). The CDR3 has 15 amino acids. Trimming pared 3 bases from V and 0 bases from J, leaving 12 bases between. Germline V gives CDR1 LNHDA, CDR2 SQIVND (reference sequence). The CDR3 here is CASSILLGDSYEQYF. The CDR3 DNA follows: TGTGCCAGTAGTATTCTTCTAGGGGACTCCTACGAGCAGTACTTC.

This clone was picked up one time. The rearrangement links TRBV19 to TRBJ2-5, with D possibly TRBD2 on 6 matching bases. The CDR3 loop spans 15 amino acids. Germline V gene data show CDR1 as LNHDA and CDR2 as SQIVND (reference sequence). Trimming took off 3 bases at V and 5 bases at J, with 16 bases between the two ends. CDR3 loop: CASSIGQAGLETQYF. CDR3 nucleotides: TGTGCCAGTAGTATTGGGCAAGCGGGTCTGGAGACCCAGTACTTC. Supplemented by reference TRBV19 and TRBJ2-5, the full variable domain reads DGGITQSPKYLFRKEGQNVTLSCEQNLNHDAMYWYRQDPGQGLRLIYYSQIVNDFQKGDIAEGYSVSREKKESFPLTVTSAQKNPTAFYLCASSIGQAGLETQYFGPGTRLLVL.

This chain connects TRBV2 to TRBJ2-1, with 7 bases matching TRBD2. CDR3 length equals 15 residues. Unmatched junction bases numbered 9, after V lost 4 bases and J lost 6 bases. In germline, CDR1 is SNHLY, CDR2 FYNNEI. CDR3 sequence (DNA): TGTGCCAGCAGTGGCGGGTCGTGGACTAGCAATGAGCAGTTCTTC. It yields the protein CASSGGSWTSNEQFF.

This rearrangement joins TRBV10-1 to TRBJ2-5; D remains unclear. The germline V and J ends were trimmed by 6 bases and 5 bases, with 7 bases remaining between them. The CDR3 loop spans 11 amino acids. Germline V gives CDR1 WNHNN, CDR2 SYGVQD (reference sequence). CDR3 loop: CASSTGETQYF. CDR3 in DNA: TGCGCCAGCAGCACCGGGGAGACCCAGTACTTC.

The genes are TRBV6-4 and TRBJ2-3, with D possibly matching TRBD2 (6 bases). V lost 7 bases and J 2 bases, leaving 10 bases between the germline ends. Germline V CDR1 and CDR2: MRHNA, SNTAGT. The CDR3 covers 13 residues. CDR3 nucleotides: TGTGCCAGCACGGAGGGACTCACAGATACGCAGTATTTT. It codes for CASTEGLTDTQYF.

The V and J genes are TRBV4-1 and TRBJ2-7; 9 nucleotides agree with TRBD2. CDR1 is MGHRA and CDR2 is YSYEKL in the germline V gene. The CDR3 is 16 amino acids. Trimming removed 4 bases from V and 3 bases from J; junction bases left unmatched: 10. The CDR3 region has the DNA TGCGCCAGCAGCCCCCCCCCTAGCGGGACAGTCTACGAGCAGTACTTC. This encodes CASSPPPSGTVYEQYF.

The J gene is TRBJ2-7, the V gene TRBV5-6; D is possibly TRBD1 (5 bases). The V gene lost 0 bases and the J gene lost 0 bases, with 7 bases spanning the gap. This CDR3 comprises 14 residues. CDR1 and CDR2 from the germline V gene are SGHDT and YYEEEE. This CDR3 reads CASSLVQASYEQYF. CDR3 in DNA: TGTGCCAGCAGCTTGGTACAGGCCTCCTACGAGCAGTACTTC. Full variable domain (outside the CDR3, taken from reference TRBV5-6 and TRBJ2-7): DAGVTQSPTHLIKTRGQQVTLRCSPKSGHDTVSWYQQALGQGPQFIFQYYEEEERQRGNFPDRFSGHQFPNYSSELNVNALLLGDSALYLCASSLVQASYEQYFGPGTRLTVT.

The J gene is TRBJ2-7, the V gene TRBV2; tentative D call: TRBD2 (5 bases). From germline, CDR1 is SNHLY and CDR2 FYNNEI. The CDR3 runs to 15 residues. V was trimmed by 11 bases and J by 2 bases, leaving 22 bases between them. The CDR3 loop reads CAGIGETWVAYEQYF. CDR3 bases: TGTGCCGGCATTGGGGAGACGTGGGTCGCCTACGAGCAGTACTTC.

This chain links TRBV5-5 with TRBJ1-4, with D unclear. The germline gives CDR1 SGHKS, CDR2 YYEKEE (reference sequence). The V gene lost 7 bases and the J gene lost 7 bases, with 17 bases spanning the gap. This CDR3 contains 14 residues. This chain's CDR3 is CASRPANGVEKLFF. CDR3 DNA: TGTGCCAGCCGACCGGCGAACGGGGTTGAAAAACTGTTTTTT.

The rearrangement links TRBV27 to TRBJ2-3; the D gene is possibly TRBD2 (6 bases). From germline, CDR1 is MNHEY and CDR2 SMNVEV (reference sequence). The CDR3 is 15 residues long. The V end lost 5 bases, the J end lost 6 bases, and 18 bases lay between the germline ends. The CDR3, as DNA: TGTGCCAGCAGTATTCAGACTAGGGGTAGGGATACGCAGTATTTT. Amino acid sequence: CASSIQTRGRDTQYF.

The chain uses TRBV28 and TRBJ2-7, with D possibly matching TRBD1 (6 bases). CDR1 is MDHEN and CDR2 is SYDVKM in the germline V gene. Trimming removed 6 bases from V and 6 bases from J, with 6 bases in between. The CDR3 extends over 10 amino acids. CDR3 residues: CASRGGEQYF. In DNA form, the CDR3 reads TGTGCCAGCAGAGGGGGCGAGCAGTACTTC.

The chain joins TRBV16 to TRBJ1-5, with TRBD1 as a possible D gene (5 bases). Looked up from germline, CDR1 is KGHSY and CDR2 is FQNENV. V was shortened by 0 bases and J by 6 bases, with 12 bases between the two germline ends. The CDR3 contains 15 residues. The CDR3 spells CASSQSAGFGQPQHF. CDR3 bases: TGTGCCAGCAGCCAATCGGCAGGGTTCGGTCAGCCCCAGCATTTT.

This chain connects TRBV7-3 to TRBJ2-1; 9 bases are a match to TRBD2. V was clipped by 3 bases and J by 8 bases; unmatched bases: 5. CDR3 length: 14 amino acids. Germline values: CDR1 SGHTA, CDR2 FQGTGA. The CDR3 sequence is CASSLAGLADEQFF. CDR3 coding DNA: TGTGCCAGCAGCTTGGCGGGACTAGCCGATGAGCAGTTCTTC. The full variable domain, with the rest looked up from reference TRBV7-3 and TRBJ2-1, is GAGVSQTPSNKVTEKGKYVELRCDPISGHTALYWYRQSLGQGPEFLIYFQGTGAADDSGLPNDRFFAVRPEGSVSTLKIQRTERGDSAVYLCASSLAGLADEQFFGPGTRLTVL.

By sample share, this clone is medium-sized (0.01 to 0.1%). This chain uses TRBV10-1 with TRBJ1-2, with 9 bases that match TRBD1. The V segment lost 6 bases and the J segment 9 bases; nucleotides outside the gene matches: 5. The CDR3 is made up of 12 amino acids. CDR1 WNHNN and CDR2 SYGVQD come from the germline V gene (reference sequence). CDR3 loop: CASSGDRARYTF. In DNA, the CDR3 is TGCGCCAGCAGCGGGGACAGGGCCCGCTACACCTTC.

The chain combines TRBV5-1 with TRBJ2-7; 9 bases fit TRBD2. The CDR3 runs to 15 residues. The junction had 6 bases not matched to a gene; V was cut back by 3 bases and J by 2 bases. Germline-derived CDR1 and CDR2 are SGHRS and YFSETQ. CDR3 coding DNA: TGCGCCAGCAGCTATACTAGCGGGCCTACCTACGAGCAGTACTTC. This encodes CASSYTSGPTYEQYF.

The chain carries TRBV19 and TRBJ1-5; D is uncertain. This CDR3 is 17 amino acids long. Germline CDR1 and CDR2: LNHDA and SQIVND (reference sequence). The ends were cut back, 0 bases at V and 3 bases at J, with 15 bases in the middle. For the CDR3, the DNA is TGTGCCAGTAGTATAGATTTAAGGGCTTTTGACAATCAGCCCCAGCATTTT. Its translation is CASSIDLRAFDNQPQHF.

This chain joins TRBV19 and TRBJ2-2; no definite D call. The ends were cut back, 7 bases at V and 0 bases at J, with 12 bases in the middle. The germline CDR1 and CDR2 sequences are LNHDA and SQIVND (reference sequence). The CDR3 spans 15 residues. The CDR3 DNA is TGTGCCAGTAAACGCGGCGGAGCGAACACCGGGGAGCTGTTTTTT. It is translated as CASKRGGANTGELFF.

The V gene is TRBV7-9, the J gene TRBJ2-5; 7 bases are a match to TRBD2. Losses at the gene ends were 5 bases for V and 4 bases for J; bases not matched to a gene: 13. This CDR3 region has 16 residues. Per the germline V gene, CDR1 is SEHNR and CDR2 is FQNEAQ (reference sequence). For the CDR3, the DNA is TGTGCCAGCAGCCCACCGTGGACTCCGGGGGGAGAGACCCAGTACTTC. It encodes CASSPPWTPGGETQYF.

Only one count was recorded for this clone. This chain joins TRBV6-6 and TRBJ2-7, with 7 nucleotides matching TRBD2. The CDR3 has 16 amino acids. V was clipped by 2 bases and J by 3 bases; unmatched bases: 10. Germline V gives CDR1 MNHNY, CDR2 SVGAGI (reference sequence). This CDR3 reads CASSYLKLAEIYEQYF. DNA for the CDR3: TGTGCCAGCAGTTACCTCAAGCTAGCGGAAATCTACGAGCAGTACTTC.

The CDR3 region is CSAGIRANTGELFF. For the CDR3, the DNA is TGCAGCGCCGGGATCCGCGCGAACACCGGGGAGCTGTTTTTT. V is TRBV29-1 and J is TRBJ2-2; possible D gene TRBD2, 5 bases. Trimming shortened V by 7 bases and J by 0 bases, and 12 bases separated the two germline ends. Germline-derived CDR1 and CDR2 are SQVTM and ANQGSEA. The CDR3 consists of 14 residues.

The chain carries TRBV11-3 and TRBJ1-1; a weak D match, TRBD1 (6 bases). CDR3 length equals 14 residues. In germline, CDR1 is SGHNT, CDR2 YENEEA. With 4 bases removed from V and 1 base from J, the gap between germline ends came to 10 bases. The CDR3 here is CASSWSRGNTEAFF. The CDR3 region has the DNA TGTGCCAGCAGCTGGAGCAGGGGGAACACTGAAGCTTTCTTT.

V and J are TRBV5-1 and TRBJ1-1, with no clear D. Trimming removed 0 bases at V and 0 bases at J, with 3 bases between. Germline CDR1 and CDR2: SGHRS and YFSETQ. The CDR3 runs 13 residues. Here the CDR3 DNA reads TGCGCCAGCAGCTTGGACATGAACACTGAAGCTTTCTTT. Its protein is CASSLDMNTEAFF.